This T cell receptor beta chain came from a study of blood T cell repertoires in COVID-19. On the study more broadly: T cells, B-cell-depleted T cells, or PBMCs provided the cDNA or gDNA that served as material.

CDR3 size: 15 residues. Germline V CDR1 and CDR2: SQVTM, ANQGSEA. With V trimmed by 7 bases and J by 1 base, 10 bases remained unmatched. Measured with immunoSEQ multiplex PCR; TCRdb has only the in-frame clones, and not every one. Found here are some 60,000 clones, roughly 92% of them singletons; the top ten hold about 5.4%. The chain uses TRBV29-1 and TRBJ1-5; 7 bases agree with TRBD1. This sequence was found in a human donor in a cohort sampled during active COVID-19. Input material: peripheral blood. In DNA form, the CDR3 reads TGCAGCGCCACAACTACAGGGGCCAGCAATCAGCCCCAGCATTTT. Amino acids: CSATTTGASNQPQHF.